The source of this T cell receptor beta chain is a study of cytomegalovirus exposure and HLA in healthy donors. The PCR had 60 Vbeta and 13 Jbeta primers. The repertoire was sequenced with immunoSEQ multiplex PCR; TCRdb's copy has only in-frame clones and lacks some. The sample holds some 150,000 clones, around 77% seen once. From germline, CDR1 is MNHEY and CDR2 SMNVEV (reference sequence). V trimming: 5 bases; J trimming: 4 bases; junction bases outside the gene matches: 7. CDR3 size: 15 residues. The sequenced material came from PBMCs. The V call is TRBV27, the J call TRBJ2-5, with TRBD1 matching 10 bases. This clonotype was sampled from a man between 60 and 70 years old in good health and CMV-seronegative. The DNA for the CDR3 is TGTGCCAGCAGTCCGGGACAGGGGAACAGAGAGACCCAGTACTTC. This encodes CASSPGQGNRETQYF.